Listed below are T cell receptor beta chains from one sample, sequenced in a study of shared clonotypes between healthy human individuals. Libraries were prepared by immunoSEQ multiplex PCR; TCRdb keeps only in-frame clonotypes and omits some of them. The sample carries about 1 million clones, about 75% recorded once. Sequences were obtained from memory CD4+ T cells sorted from blood. These receptors were obtained from a man aged 18 to 35 in good health. Each CDR3 is given without its conserved first and last residue.

V: TRBV10-3; CDR3: ASQGNEQF
V: TRBV18; CDR3: ASSGTGITDTQY
V: TRBV19; CDR3: ASSDQARGTQY
V: TRBV28; CDR3: ASGTGPGTGNYNEQF
V: TRBV5-6; CDR3: ASSRLNEQF
V: TRBV7-9; CDR3: ASSLGVGGDEKLF
V: TRBV28; CDR3: ASTLGRKETQY
V: TRBV28; CDR3: ASRGDREETQY
V: TRBV30; CDR3: AWIGTVLAF
V: TRBV5-1; CDR3: ASSLSVLDTQY
V: TRBV19; CDR3: ASSVTYATNEKLF
V: TRBV15; CDR3: ATSRDRGRVYNSPLH
V: TRBV19; CDR3: ATRGWVNTGELF
V: TRBV19; CDR3: ASTLGAVYGYT
V: TRBV18; CDR3: ASSETGGWDEQY
V: TRBV7-2; CDR3: ASSVTWWAANTDTQY
V: TRBV7-9; CDR3: ASSLSPMANTEAF
V: TRBV29-1; CDR3: SVGSDTEAF
V: TRBV10-3; CDR3: AIKGTSGGTYEQY
V: TRBV7-8; CDR3: ASSLAGTVRLIEQF
V: TRBV20-1; CDR3: SAPRTGELF
V: TRBV6-5; CDR3: ASSLGLMQF
V: TRBV29-1; CDR3: SVPGPSYNEQF
V: TRBV5-4; CDR3: ASSLTGTDYGYT
V: TRBV5-4; CDR3: ASSLAGRAYEQY
V: TRBV28; CDR3: ASTTGGPYYNSPLH
V: TRBV12-5; CDR3: ASGLVLGRGMTQY
V: TRBV6-5; CDR3: ASSYGLADGEQF
V: TRBV2; CDR3: ASSFDRNKNIQY
V: TRBV2; CDR3: ASKVAGGSGTQY
V: TRBV28; CDR3: ASSLRQGGTEAF
V: TRBV2; CDR3: ASSEGPLSSSYNSPLH
V: TRBV30; CDR3: AWSEGTGVEKLF
V: TRBV10-3; CDR3: AISTEDRQSRNEQF
V: TRBV6-1; CDR3: ASSPGSTYEQY
V: TRBV7-2; CDR3: ASSWRGRGTDTQY
V: TRBV7-9; CDR3: ASSWGDRGSTDTQY
V: TRBV6-1; CDR3: ASSAPGLAGSSYEQY
V: TRBV10-3; CDR3: AISESKGGSTDTQY
V: TRBV15; CDR3: ATRRKGTGNTGELF
V: TRBV18; CDR3: ASSPPVGRQETQY
V: TRBV25-1; CDR3: ASSESPGTGFGEKLF
V: TRBV5-6; CDR3: ASRSWAYNEQF
V: TRBV10-3; CDR3: AISNRGTTEAF
V: TRBV19; CDR3: ASTSDRTGGYT
V: TRBV11-3; CDR3: ASSLGSHEKLF
V: TRBV5-1; CDR3: ASSPGLANTVETQY
V: TRBV27; CDR3: ASSGDRSYEQY
V: TRBV6-1; CDR3: ASSPRNTDTQY
V: TRBV23-1; CDR3: ASSQTPGSYEQY
V: TRBV10-3; CDR3: ATRGGLGNGYT
V: TRBV6-1; CDR3: ASSEARAVSSYNEQF
V: TRBV7-2; CDR3: ASRRGSGTSIETQY
V: TRBV11-3; CDR3: ASSLDRPVGNTIY
V: TRBV7-2; CDR3: ASSLTSGLGAETQY